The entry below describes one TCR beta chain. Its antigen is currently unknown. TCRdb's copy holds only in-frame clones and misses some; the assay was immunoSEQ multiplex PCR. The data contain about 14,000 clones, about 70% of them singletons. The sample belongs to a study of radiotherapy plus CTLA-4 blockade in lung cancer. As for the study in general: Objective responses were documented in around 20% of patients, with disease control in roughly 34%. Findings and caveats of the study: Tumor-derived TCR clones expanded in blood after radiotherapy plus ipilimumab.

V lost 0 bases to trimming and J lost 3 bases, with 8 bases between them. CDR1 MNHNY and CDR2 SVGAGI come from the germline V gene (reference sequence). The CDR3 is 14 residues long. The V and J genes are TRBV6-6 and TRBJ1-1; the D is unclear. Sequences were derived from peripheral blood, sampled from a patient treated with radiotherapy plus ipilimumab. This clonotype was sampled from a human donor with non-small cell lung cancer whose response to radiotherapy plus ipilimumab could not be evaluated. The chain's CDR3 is CASSYSGEDTEAFF. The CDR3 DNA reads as TGTGCCAGCAGTTACTCCGGGGAGGACACTGAAGCTTTCTTT.